Listed here are 32 T cell receptor beta chains from one sample, sequenced in a study of shared T cell receptors in the human thymus (dated by TCRdb to the early 2020s). Receptor libraries were prepared by the immunoSEQ multiplex PCR assay. TCRdb took this table from immuneACCESS and kept in-frame rearrangements with V and J called. Such tables lack part of the clones; where checked against another copy, unresolved V genes explain under half of the gap, and the rest is unexplained. In all, the sample holds 640,000 or so clones, and about 90% of those were seen once. The ten largest clones add up to over 0.008% of the sample. The same sample was also used in a study of human thymus T cells.

Sequencing used thymocytes. These receptors all come from a boy in the first two years of life with a congenital heart defect. Donor details come from another sample of the same person, matched by shared clones.

This clone was recorded once. This rearrangement joins TRBV28 to TRBJ2-1; maybe TRBD2 (7 bases). The CDR3 length is 16 residues. V was cut by 2 bases and J by 4 bases, with 15 bases left in between. Germline values: CDR1 MDHEN, CDR2 SYDVKM. The CDR3 here is CASSLDPAGTYNEQFF. As DNA, the CDR3 is TGTGCCAGCAGTTTAGATCCAGCGGGGACATACAATGAGCAGTTCTTC. Full variable domain (remainder filled in from reference TRBV28 and TRBJ2-1): DVKVTQSSRYLVKRTGEKVFLECVQDMDHENMFWYRQDPGLGLRLIYFSYDVKMKEKGDIPEGYSVSREKKERFSLILESASTNQTSMYLCASSLDPAGTYNEQFFGPGTRLTVL.

This clone was seen just once. This sequence joins TRBV2 and TRBJ1-4; 8 nucleotides line up with TRBD1. The CDR3 loop spans 17 amino acids. The junction had 12 bases not matched to a gene; V was cut back by 1 base and J by 8 bases. In germline, CDR1 is SNHLY, CDR2 FYNNEI. CDR3 region: CASSEGGHRGLEEKLFF. CDR3 sequence (DNA): TGTGCCAGCAGTGAAGGAGGTCACAGGGGGTTAGAGGAAAAACTGTTTTTT.

This chain uses TRBV30 with TRBJ2-5, with D uncertain. The CDR3 runs 12 residues. The germline V and J ends were trimmed by 4 bases and 7 bases, with 13 bases remaining between them. Germline loops: CDR1 GTSNPN, CDR2 SVGIG (reference sequence). This CDR3 reads CAWNLRSGTQYF. CDR3 nucleotides: TGTGCCTGGAATCTGCGCTCCGGGACCCAGTACTTC.

The rearrangement uses TRBV5-1 and TRBJ2-4; 9 bases map to TRBD2. After removal of 0 bases from V and 3 bases from J, the junction contained 13 bases not matched to a gene. Germline V lookup: CDR1 SGHRS, CDR2 YFSETQ. The CDR3 spans 19 residues. This CDR3 reads CASSLGPSGVIIGKNIQYF. The CDR3 DNA reads as TGCGCCAGCAGCTTGGGTCCTAGCGGGGTGATCATTGGCAAAAACATTCAGTACTTC.

V and J are TRBV30 and TRBJ1-2; D uncertain. Germline CDR1 and CDR2: GTSNPN and SVGIG (reference sequence). The CDR3 covers 15 residues. V lost 0 bases, J lost 4 bases, and 15 bases lay in between. In DNA, the CDR3 is TGTGCCTGGAGTGTACGTGAGTTTCCAGGCTATGGCTACACCTTC. This gives the protein CAWSVREFPGYGYTF.

The rearrangement uses TRBV7-8 and TRBJ1-1; possibly TRBD1 for D (5 bases). With 1 base removed from V and 0 bases from J, the gap between germline ends came to 6 bases. CDR3 size: 14 residues. Per the germline V gene, CDR1 is SGHVS and CDR2 is FQNEAQ. The CDR3 loop is CASSLVGVNTEAFF. The CDR3 bases are TGTGCCAGCAGCTTAGTAGGGGTGAACACTGAAGCTTTCTTT.

The chain recombines TRBV11-2 with TRBJ2-7, with D unclear. The CDR3 loop spans 15 amino acids. Germline CDR1 and CDR2: SGHAT and FQNNGV. V lost 3 bases to trimming and J lost 2 bases, with 14 bases between them. The CDR3 nucleotides read TGTGCCAGCAGCTTGACACACTCACCTACCTACGAGCAGTACTTC. It specifies CASSLTHSPTYEQYF.

This clone was detected only once. The V gene is TRBV2, the J gene TRBJ2-3; perhaps TRBD1 as D (6 bases). Germline CDR1 and CDR2: SNHLY and FYNNEI. The CDR3 has 18 amino acids. Trimming took 1 base from V and 0 from J, leaving 17 bases between them. The CDR3 sequence is CASSEGGLAILSTDTQYF. The CDR3 DNA is TGTGCCAGCAGTGAAGGGGGGCTGGCGATCCTTAGCACAGATACGCAGTATTTT.

The chain uses TRBV2 and TRBJ2-3; possible D gene TRBD2, 5 bases. Germline lookup yields CDR1 SNHLY and CDR2 FYNNEI. CDR3 length equals 17 residues. Trimming shortened V by 2 bases and J by 1 base, and 16 bases separated the two germline ends. The CDR3 spells CASSEKFVGSGTDTQYF. In DNA, the CDR3 is TGTGCCAGCAGTGAAAAGTTTGTGGGGAGCGGCACAGATACGCAGTATTTT.

V usage is TRBV27 and J usage is TRBJ2-7; the D is unclear. The CDR3 runs 15 residues. Germline CDR1 reads MNHEY; CDR2 reads SMNVEV (reference sequence). Trimming pared 5 bases from V and 0 bases from J, leaving 14 bases between. The CDR3 DNA sequence: TGTGCCAGCAGTCCCCGTACAATACCCTCCTACGAGCAGTACTTC. Translated, it gives CASSPRTIPSYEQYF.

The chain joins TRBV10-2 to TRBJ1-5, with D possibly being TRBD1 (5 bases). Germline loops: CDR1 WSHSY, CDR2 SAAADI. Trimming cost V 3 bases and J 7 bases, with 16 bases left between them. The CDR3 runs 15 residues. CDR3 nucleotide sequence: TGCGCCAGCAGTGATTCGCGGGGGATCGGGCAGCCCCAGCATTTT. Translating it yields CASSDSRGIGQPQHF.

The J gene is TRBJ1-6, the V gene TRBV4-1; TRBD1 might be the D (6 bases). CDR1 is MGHRA, CDR2 YSYEKL, per germline. V was trimmed by 5 bases and J by 10 bases, leaving 15 bases between them. The CDR3 runs 14 residues. The CDR3 is CASSYGDGGSPLHF. The CDR3 region has the DNA TGCGCCAGCAGCTACGGGGATGGGGGCTCACCCCTCCACTTT.

The chain recombines TRBV9 with TRBJ2-3, with D tentatively TRBD2 (6 bases). Germline assignment: CDR1 SGDLS and CDR2 YYNGEE. The germline V and J ends were trimmed by 0 bases and 0 bases, with 8 bases remaining between them. This CDR3 has 15 residues. The DNA for the CDR3 is TGTGCCAGCAGCGTAGGGACTATCAGCACAGATACGCAGTATTTT. This sequence encodes CASSVGTISTDTQYF. Supplemented by reference TRBV9 and TRBJ2-3, the full variable domain reads DSGVTQTPKHLITATGQRVTLRCSPRSGDLSVYWYQQSLDQGLQFLIQYYNGEERAKGNILERFSAQQFPDLHSELNLSSLELGDSALYFCASSVGTISTDTQYFGPGTRLTVL.

This clone was seen just once. The chain recombines TRBV25-1 with TRBJ1-2, with 7 positions matching TRBD1. Germline CDR1 is MGHDK and CDR2 is SYGVNS. CDR3 length: 17 amino acids. V was pared by 8 bases and J by 2 bases, with 17 bases of the junction left unmatched. The CDR3: CASGSRQGEDMNYGYTF. The DNA for the CDR3 is TGTGCCAGCGGATCCCGACAGGGTGAAGATATGAACTATGGCTACACCTTC.

A remark on this clone: This same CDR3 is encoded by further DNA sequences in the sample. The chain carries TRBV29-1 and TRBJ2-2; tentatively, D is TRBD2 (6 bases). The CDR3 has 13 amino acids. V lost 7 bases and J lost 1, with 10 bases in between. The germline CDR1 and CDR2 sequences are SQVTM and ANQGSEA. The CDR3 sequence is CSGGTENTGELFF. CDR3 bases: TGCAGCGGAGGGACTGAGAACACCGGGGAGCTGTTTTTT.

This chain uses TRBV7-8 with TRBJ1-3, with D perhaps matching TRBD1 (5 bases). The CDR3 sequence is 15 residues long. The V and J ends lost 4 bases and 4 bases respectively, with 14 bases between them. The germline V gene encodes CDR1 SGHVS and CDR2 FQNEAQ. CDR3 residues: CASSSHRGLGNTIYF. The CDR3 DNA sequence: TGTGCCAGCAGCTCGCATCGGGGGTTAGGAAACACCATATATTTT.

V gene TRBV5-1 combines with J gene TRBJ2-1; TRBD2 agrees at 8 bases. In germline, CDR1 is SGHRS, CDR2 YFSETQ. The CDR3 contains 15 residues. Trimming took 7 bases from V and 3 from J; bases not matched to a gene: 9. CDR3 protein: CASLGSGLDYNEQFF. The CDR3 DNA reads as TGCGCCAGCCTCGGCTCGGGACTAGACTACAATGAGCAGTTCTTC.

V is TRBV27 and J is TRBJ2-5, with D perhaps TRBD2 (5 bases). The CDR3 spans 15 residues. The germline V and J ends were trimmed by 3 bases and 3 bases, with 14 bases remaining between them. Germline assignment: CDR1 MNHEY and CDR2 SMNVEV (reference sequence). Written as DNA, the CDR3 is TGTGCCAGCAGTTTCGGGGAACCGACTGAAGAGACCCAGTACTTC. Amino acid sequence: CASSFGEPTEETQYF.

This rearrangement joins TRBV7-6 to TRBJ2-7; possible D gene TRBD2, 5 bases. The CDR3 length is 15 residues. Germline-derived CDR1 and CDR2 are SGHVS and FNYEAQ. V dropped 2 bases and J dropped 3 bases, with 14 bases sitting between them. The CDR3 DNA reads as TGTGCCAGCAGCTTATTGGGTAGCGATGGCTACGAGCAGTACTTC. Protein product: CASSLLGSDGYEQYF. Supplemented by reference TRBV7-6 and TRBJ2-7, the full variable domain reads GAGVSQSPRYKVTKRGQDVALRCDPISGHVSLYWYRQALGQGPEFLTYFNYEAQQDKSGLPNDRFSAERPEGSISTLTIQRTEQRDSAMYRCASSLLGSDGYEQYFGPGTRLTVT.

Regarding this clone: Other DNA sequences of this sample code for an identical CDR3. The V gene is TRBV9, the J gene TRBJ2-1, with 9 bases aligning to TRBD1. The germline CDR1 and CDR2 sequences are SGDLS and YYNGEE. Unmatched junction bases numbered 5, after V lost 3 bases and J lost 4 bases. CDR3 length equals 15 residues. CDR3 coding DNA: TGTGCCAGCAGCGCCGGGACAGGGAGATACAATGAGCAGTTCTTC. This sequence encodes CASSAGTGRYNEQFF.

The chain combines TRBV19 with TRBJ1-2; 8 positions match TRBD1. The CDR3 totals 15 residues. Germline-derived CDR1 and CDR2 are LNHDA and SQIVND (reference sequence). J gave up 6 bases and V 5 bases, and 11 bases lay outside the gene matches. For the CDR3, the DNA is TGTGCCAGTAGTGCCCCTGGACAGGGCGAGAATGGCTACACCTTC. It is translated as CASSAPGQGENGYTF. Together with reference TRBV19 and TRBJ1-2, the CDR3 gives the full variable domain: DGGITQSPKYLFRKEGQNVTLSCEQNLNHDAMYWYRQDPGQGLRLIYYSQIVNDFQKGDIAEGYSVSREKKESFPLTVTSAQKNPTAFYLCASSAPGQGENGYTFGSGTRLTVV.

V is TRBV6-6 and J is TRBJ1-1; D might be TRBD1 (5 bases). The CDR3 totals 13 residues. Trimming cost V 6 bases and J 2 bases, with 10 bases left between them. Germline assignment: CDR1 MNHNY and CDR2 SVGAGI (reference sequence). The CDR3 spells CASSIDSNTEAFF. CDR3 in DNA: TGTGCCAGCAGCATCGACAGCAACACTGAAGCTTTCTTT.

J is TRBJ1-5 and V is TRBV4-3, with D unclear. Germline V gene sequence: CDR1 LGHNA, CDR2 YSLEER. This CDR3 is built from 11 residues. Trimming stripped 4 bases from V and 5 bases from J, with 3 bases between. CDR3 nucleotide sequence: TGCGCCAGCAGCCCTTATCAGCCCCAGCATTTT. This codes for CASSPYQPQHF.

This clone came up once. The gene calls are TRBV6-5 and TRBJ1-1, with D uncertain. CDR3 length: 12 residues. Germline CDR1 reads MNHEY; CDR2 reads SVGAGI. The germline V and J ends were trimmed by 6 bases and 3 bases, with 8 bases remaining between them. The CDR3 is CASSPQYTEAFF. The DNA of the CDR3 is TGTGCCAGCAGCCCCCAGTACACTGAAGCTTTCTTT.

The chain recombines TRBV27 with TRBJ2-7; 10 bases are a match to TRBD2. The CDR3 length is 15 residues. Per germline, CDR1 MNHEY and CDR2 SMNVEV (reference sequence). The V segment lost 3 bases and the J segment 1 base; nucleotides outside the gene matches: 3. In nucleotides, the CDR3 is TGTGCCAGCAGTTTGGGGACTAGCGTTTCCTACGAGCAGTACTTC. Its translation: CASSLGTSVSYEQYF.

V gene TRBV14 combines with J gene TRBJ1-2, with a possible D match to TRBD1 (6 bases). The V and J ends lost 0 bases and 6 bases respectively, with 26 bases between them. This CDR3 spans 19 amino acids. Germline CDR1 SGHDN, CDR2 FVKESK. The DNA for the CDR3 is TGTGCCAGCAGCCAAGATTTTGATCTTTTTGGACAGAAGCTGAATGGCTACACCTTC. Translated, it gives CASSQDFDLFGQKLNGYTF. Variable domain in full (rest from reference TRBV14 and TRBJ1-2): EAGVTQFPSHSVIEKGQTVTLRCDPISGHDNLYWYRRVMGKEIKFLLHFVKESKQDESGMPNNRFLAERTGGTYSTLKVQPAELEDSGVYFCASSQDFDLFGQKLNGYTFGSGTRLTVV.

This clone was observed once. V gene TRBV11-2 combines with J gene TRBJ2-5; D remains unclear. This CDR3 contains 17 residues. V was pared by 3 bases and J by 3 bases, with 20 bases between. CDR1 is SGHAT and CDR2 is FQNNGV in the germline V gene. CDR3 sequence: CASSLVPVRYDKETQYF. DNA of the CDR3: TGTGCCAGCAGCTTGGTCCCGGTCCGCTACGACAAAGAGACCCAGTACTTC.

The chain employs TRBV7-9 and TRBJ1-2, with 12 bases matching TRBD1. This CDR3 spans 16 amino acids. V lost 0 bases, J lost 5 bases, and 4 bases stayed unmatched. The germline V gene encodes CDR1 SEHNR and CDR2 FQNEAQ (reference sequence). CDR3 protein: CASSLAGTGGPYGYTF. For the CDR3, the DNA is TGTGCCAGCAGCTTAGCGGGGACAGGGGGCCCATATGGCTACACCTTC.

This clone was counted only a few times. The V and J genes are TRBV28 and TRBJ1-5, with 10 bases identical to TRBD1. With 9 bases clipped from V and 3 bases from J, the junction kept 5 bases outside the gene matches. This CDR3 region has 14 residues. CDR1 MDHEN and CDR2 SYDVKM come from the germline V gene. DNA for the CDR3: TGTGCCAGTTGGGGACAGGGGTTCAATCAGCCCCAGCATTTT. This encodes CASWGQGFNQPQHF.

The chain has TRBV19 and TRBJ1-1; D might be TRBD1 (5 bases). Germline lookup yields CDR1 LNHDA and CDR2 SQIVND (reference sequence). V lost 3 bases and J lost 7, with 30 bases in between. This CDR3 is built from 19 residues. The chain's CDR3 is CASSIRPPQPGSLGDEAFF. The CDR3 DNA follows: TGTGCCAGTAGTATTCGACCCCCGCAACCCGGGAGCCTGGGGGATGAAGCTTTCTTT.

V gene TRBV7-2 combines with J gene TRBJ2-7; D unresolved. V lost 2 bases and J lost 2, with 10 bases in between. CDR1 SGHTA and CDR2 FQGNSA come from the germline V gene. The CDR3 sequence is 14 residues long. CDR3 sequence reads: CASSLSFGAYEQYF. The CDR3 DNA sequence: TGTGCCAGCAGCTTATCTTTTGGAGCCTACGAGCAGTACTTC.

For this clone: The sample has other DNA sequences that encode this CDR3 too. CDR3 region: CASSLSGQGSYEQYF. The CDR3 DNA follows: TGCGCCAGCAGCTTATCAGGACAGGGTTCCTACGAGCAGTACTTC. The V and J genes are TRBV5-1 and TRBJ2-7; 8 bases are a match to TRBD1. The germline CDR1 and CDR2 sequences are SGHRS and YFSETQ. The junction had 5 bases not matched to a gene; V was cut back by 2 bases and J by 1 base. The CDR3 has 15 residues.